A single sample is the source of the 27 T cell receptor beta chains below, sequenced in a study of blood T cell repertoires in COVID-19. TCRdb's copy holds only in-frame clones and misses some; the assay was immunoSEQ multiplex PCR. The table includes 150,000 or so clones, less than 80% detected once. Sequencing input: peripheral blood. These receptors all come from a woman aged 80 or older with active or convalescent COVID-19.

Here the CDR3 DNA reads TGTGCCAGCAGTTACGGCCCTAAACTGTTTTTT. Amino acids: CASSYGPKLFF. The V call is TRBV6-5, the J call TRBJ1-4; D remains unclear. Germline V gives CDR1 MNHEY, CDR2 SVGAGI. V was clipped by 2 bases and J by 11 bases, with 6 bases between them. The CDR3 consists of 11 residues.

This clone was seen a few times. CDR3 sequence: CASSPRQGKTNEKLFF. DNA of the CDR3: TGTGCCAGCTCGCCTAGACAGGGAAAAACTAATGAAAAACTGTTTTTT. The J gene is TRBJ1-4, the V gene TRBV18, with 7 positions matching TRBD1. There are 16 residues in the CDR3. Germline-derived CDR1 and CDR2 are KGHSH and LQKENI. The V gene end was trimmed by 6 bases and the J gene end by 1 base; junction bases not matched to a gene: 8.

In its sample, this clone was seen many times. J is TRBJ1-4 and V is TRBV6-2 or TRBV6-3; 7 bases are shared with TRBD1. The CDR3 has 16 residues. Trimming cost V 3 bases and J 7 bases; bases outside gene matches: 11. Germline V lookup: CDR1 MNHEY, CDR2 SVGEGT. The CDR3 reads CASSYHSGGIGEKLFF. As DNA, the CDR3 is TGTGCCAGCAGTTATCACTCAGGGGGAATTGGTGAAAAACTGTTTTTT.

This clone has a handful of counts. V usage is TRBV7-6 and J usage is TRBJ2-7; D ambiguous. Trimming cost V 2 bases and J 3 bases, with 5 bases left between them. The CDR3 is made up of 12 amino acids. Germline V gene sequence: CDR1 SGHVS, CDR2 FNYEAQ. The CDR3 reads CASSLPNYEQYF. The CDR3 DNA sequence: TGTGCCAGCAGCTTACCTAACTACGAGCAGTACTTC. The variable domain in full, completed from reference TRBV7-6 and TRBJ2-7, reads GAGVSQSPRYKVTKRGQDVALRCDPISGHVSLYWYRQALGQGPEFLTYFNYEAQQDKSGLPNDRFSAERPEGSISTLTIQRTEQRDSAMYRCASSLPNYEQYFGPGTRLTVT.

The genes are TRBV5-1 and TRBJ1-2; D gene ambiguous. Germline CDR1 SGHRS, CDR2 YFSETQ. With 1 base removed from V and 6 bases from J, the gap between germline ends came to 16 bases. This CDR3 region has 15 residues. The CDR3 here is CASSLLADTIDGYTF. The DNA of the CDR3 is TGCGCCAGCAGCTTGTTGGCAGATACTATCGATGGCTACACCTTC.

The chain carries TRBV7-9 and TRBJ2-1; D ambiguous. Per the germline V gene, CDR1 is SEHNR and CDR2 is FQNEAQ (reference sequence). The CDR3 consists of 15 residues. With 5 bases removed from V and 0 bases from J, the gap between germline ends came to 11 bases. The CDR3 DNA sequence: TGTGCCAGCAGCGAAAGTCTAAGCTCCTACAATGAGCAGTTCTTC. Translation gives CASSESLSSYNEQFF.

The V call is TRBV11-2, the J call TRBJ1-2, with D uncertain. Per the germline V gene, CDR1 is SGHAT and CDR2 is FQNNGV. The CDR3 is 12 amino acids. Trimming shortened V by 6 bases and J by 1 base, and 6 bases separated the two germline ends. The CDR3 loop is CASSADNYGYTF. In DNA form, the CDR3 reads TGTGCCAGCAGTGCAGATAACTATGGCTACACCTTC.

The rearrangement uses TRBV9 and TRBJ1-1, with 9 bases identical to TRBD1. The CDR3 runs 14 residues. V lost 1 base to trimming and J lost 3 bases; unmatched junction nucleotides: 1. Germline V CDR1 and CDR2: SGDLS, YYNGEE. The CDR3 loop is CASSVRQGDTEAFF. As DNA, the CDR3 is TGTGCCAGCAGCGTACGACAGGGGGACACTGAAGCTTTCTTT.

This clone turned up a few times. The chain uses TRBV19 and TRBJ1-2, with D unclear. The CDR3 covers 15 residues. Trimming took off 1 base at V and 4 bases at J, with 13 bases between the two ends. Germline values: CDR1 LNHDA, CDR2 SQIVND (reference sequence). CDR3 amino acids: CASSIGRADLYGYTF. CDR3 DNA sequence: TGTGCCAGTAGTATAGGGCGGGCGGACCTCTATGGCTACACCTTC.

This chain joins TRBV18 and TRBJ1-2; TRBD1 might be the D (6 bases). V was shortened by 1 base and J by 3 bases, with 12 bases between the two germline ends. Germline CDR1 and CDR2: KGHSH and LQKENI. The CDR3 contains 15 residues. The CDR3 sequence: CASSPQGVRDYGYTF. In DNA, the CDR3 is TGTGCCAGCTCACCACAGGGGGTGAGGGACTATGGCTACACCTTC.

The rearrangement links TRBV2 to TRBJ1-4; no firm D call. Germline V gene data show CDR1 as SNHLY and CDR2 as FYNNEI. Trimming left V 4 bases short and J 0 bases short, with 3 bases between. CDR3 size: 13 residues. Here the CDR3 DNA reads TGTGCCAGCAGTGCCACAACTAATGAAAAACTGTTTTTT. Translated: CASSATTNEKLFF. The full variable domain, with the rest looked up from reference TRBV2 and TRBJ1-4, is EPEVTQTPSHQVTQMGQEVILRCVPISNHLYFYWYRQILGQKVEFLVSFYNNEISEKSEIFDDQFSVERPDGSNFTLKIRSTKLEDSAMYFCASSATTNEKLFFGSGTQLSVL.

This rearrangement joins TRBV5-5 to TRBJ2-1; TRBD1 aligns across 11 bases. CDR1 and CDR2 (germline): SGHKS, YYEKEE (reference sequence). The CDR3 consists of 14 residues. V gave up 4 bases and J gave up 6 bases; unmatched junction bases: 3. The CDR3 protein is CASSSGQGANEQFF. CDR3 nucleotides: TGTGCCAGCAGCAGTGGACAGGGGGCCAATGAGCAGTTCTTC. The full variable domain, completed using reference TRBV5-5 and TRBJ2-1, is DAGVTQSPTHLIKTRGQQVTLRCSPISGHKSVSWYQQVLGQGPQFIFQYYEKEERGRGNFPDRFSARQFPNYSSELNVNALLLGDSALYLCASSSGQGANEQFFGPGTRLTVL.

This rearrangement joins TRBV5-1 to TRBJ2-3, with a possible D match to TRBD1 (5 bases). This CDR3 region has 14 residues. V was cut by 0 bases and J by 5 bases, with 10 bases left in between. Germline CDR1 is SGHRS and CDR2 is YFSETQ. Written as DNA, the CDR3 is TGCGCCAGCAGCTTGGGACAGAGTAAAGATACGCAGTATTTT. It encodes CASSLGQSKDTQYF.

V gene TRBV10-3 combines with J gene TRBJ2-7; D might be TRBD1 (5 bases). This CDR3 spans 14 amino acids. The V and J ends lost 7 bases and 3 bases respectively, with 16 bases between them. Germline V lookup: CDR1 ENHRY, CDR2 SYGVKD. CDR3 protein: CAITTPTENYEQYF. The CDR3 bases are TGTGCCATCACCACACCGACAGAAAACTACGAGCAGTACTTC.

The CDR3 spells CASSQDPGAGANVLTF. The CDR3 coding sequence is TGTGCCAGCAGCCAAGATCCGGGGGCTGGGGCCAACGTCCTGACTTTC. V usage is TRBV4-2 and J usage is TRBJ2-6; perhaps TRBD2 as D (6 bases). The V gene's germline CDR1 is LGHNA and CDR2 YNFKEQ. This CDR3 has 16 amino acids. Trimming shortened V by 0 bases and J by 2 bases, and 8 bases separated the two germline ends.

V gene TRBV5-1 combines with J gene TRBJ2-1; D unclear. The CDR3 contains 12 residues. The germline V and J ends were trimmed by 4 bases and 7 bases, with 9 bases remaining between them. The germline CDR1 and CDR2 sequences are SGHRS and YFSETQ. The CDR3 DNA is TGCGCCAGCAGCGCGGATGGGAATGAGCAGTTCTTC. Translation: CASSADGNEQFF. Full variable domain (remainder filled in from reference TRBV5-1 and TRBJ2-1): KAGVTQTPRYLIKTRGQQVTLSCSPISGHRSVSWYQQTPGQGLQFLFEYFSETQRNKGNFPGRFSGRQFSNSRSEMNVSTLELGDSALYLCASSADGNEQFFGPGTRLTVL.

The rearrangement links TRBV11-3 to TRBJ1-5, with D unclear. The CDR3 length is 18 residues. Trimming removed 7 bases at V and 0 bases at J, with 22 bases between. Looked up from germline, CDR1 is SGHNT and CDR2 is YENEEA. The chain's CDR3 is CASIFTRLSVYSNQPQHF. In DNA, the CDR3 is TGTGCCAGCATTTTTACCCGATTGAGTGTTTATAGCAATCAGCCCCAGCATTTT.

The chain couples TRBV19 to TRBJ1-5, with 12 bases matching TRBD1. Per the germline V gene, CDR1 is LNHDA and CDR2 is SQIVND (reference sequence). This CDR3 is built from 15 residues. V lost 6 bases, J lost 7 bases, and 7 bases stayed unmatched. The CDR3 loop is CASSLGGTGGQPQHF. In nucleotides, the CDR3 is TGTGCCAGTAGCCTCGGCGGGACAGGGGGCCAGCCCCAGCATTTT.

The chain combines TRBV4-1 with TRBJ2-2; a weak D match, TRBD1 (8 bases). The V end lost 4 bases, the J end lost 0 bases, and 12 bases lay between the germline ends. CDR1 is MGHRA, CDR2 YSYEKL, per germline. This CDR3 region has 16 residues. The CDR3 sequence is CASSRTGRANTGELFF. CDR3 DNA: TGCGCCAGCAGCCGGACAGGGAGGGCGAACACCGGGGAGCTGTTTTTT.

This rearrangement joins TRBV2 to TRBJ2-5; 9 bases line up with TRBD2. This CDR3 is built from 14 residues. CDR1 is SNHLY and CDR2 is FYNNEI in the germline V gene. V dropped 7 bases and J dropped 2; count of bases not matched to a gene: 5. The CDR3 region has the DNA TGTGCCAGCACTAGGCTAGCGGGGCAAGAGACCCAGTACTTC. Translating gives CASTRLAGQETQYF.

The J gene is TRBJ2-1, the V gene TRBV5-1; 7 nucleotides align to TRBD2. Germline assignment: CDR1 SGHRS and CDR2 YFSETQ. With V trimmed by 0 bases and J by 4 bases, 4 bases remained unmatched. CDR3 length: 15 residues. The CDR3 DNA follows: TGCGCCAGCAGCTTGGGTGCGGGGGATTACAATGAGCAGTTCTTC. It yields the protein CASSLGAGDYNEQFF.

The rearrangement joins TRBV3-1 (or the pseudogene TRBV3-2) to TRBJ2-2; 14 bases fit TRBD2. This CDR3 is 15 amino acids long. CDR1 and CDR2 (germline): LGHDT, YNNKEL (reference sequence). Here the CDR3 DNA reads TGTGCTGGGGGACTAGCGGGAGATAACACCGGGGAGCTGTTTTTT. This gives the protein CAGGLAGDNTGELFF.

J is TRBJ1-5 and V is TRBV2; 7 nucleotides match TRBD1. Germline trimming cut 2 bases from V and 4 bases from J; bases unmatched to any gene: 2. The germline gives CDR1 SNHLY, CDR2 FYNNEI. The CDR3 consists of 14 residues. CDR3 in DNA: TGTGCCAGCAGTGAAAACAGGGGAAATCAGCCCCAGCATTTT. Translating it yields CASSENRGNQPQHF.

The V call is TRBV30, the J call TRBJ2-7; possibly TRBD2 for D (6 bases). Trimming removed 3 bases at V and 3 bases at J, with 21 bases between. This CDR3 spans 16 amino acids. Germline V gene sequence: CDR1 GTSNPN, CDR2 SVGIG (reference sequence). The CDR3 bases are TGTGCCTGGAGCGAAGGGACTCTCCATCGGGACTACGAGCAGTACTTC. Translated, it gives CAWSEGTLHRDYEQYF.

V usage is TRBV27 and J usage is TRBJ1-6, with D hard to call. The germline V and J ends were trimmed by 6 bases and 0 bases, with 12 bases remaining between them. The CDR3 has 16 residues. CDR1 and CDR2 from the germline V gene are MNHEY and SMNVEV (reference sequence). The chain's CDR3 is CASSSRTSSYNSPLHF. In DNA, the CDR3 is TGTGCCAGCAGCTCTCGGACTAGCTCCTATAATTCACCCCTCCACTTT.

The rearrangement joins TRBV3-1 (or the pseudogene TRBV3-2) to TRBJ1-5; no clear D gene. This CDR3 spans 13 amino acids. Trimming took off 4 bases at V and 2 bases at J, with 6 bases between the two ends. CDR1 LGHDT and CDR2 YNNKEL come from the germline V gene (reference sequence). CDR3 sequence: CASSPGGNQPQHF. CDR3 sequence (DNA): TGTGCCAGCAGCCCCGGTGGCAATCAGCCCCAGCATTTT.

Here the CDR3 DNA reads TGTGCCAGTAGCACCCGAGGGGGTAAGAATGAAAAACTGTTTTTT. This gives the protein CASSTRGGKNEKLFF. This chain uses TRBV19 with TRBJ1-4; D is perhaps TRBD1 (6 bases). Germline-derived CDR1 and CDR2 are LNHDA and SQIVND (reference sequence). The ends were cut back, 6 bases at V and 5 bases at J, with 16 bases in the middle. This CDR3 contains 15 residues.